The present TCR beta chain was sequenced within a study of beta chain features in type 1 diabetes. Study-level results: Whether HLA type affects TCRB rearrangement stayed undetermined in the present work. More deletions and fewer insertions at VDJ junctions were found in patients with type 1 diabetes.

A sort by CD45RO/CCR7/CD25/CD127/CD95/CD27 yielded CD4+ naive, central memory, regulatory and stem cell-like memory cells. The CDR3 is made up of 14 amino acids. Germline values: CDR1 SGHVS, CDR2 FQNEAQ. V shed 6 bases, J shed 5 bases, and the junction held 6 bases outside the gene matches. This clone has only a few counts. Its antigen is unknown. Expressed TCRB transcripts were sequenced because the isolated RNA had all been reverse transcribed beforehand. Assay used: immunoSEQ multiplex PCR; TCRdb lists only in-frame clones, some missing. Of 450,000 to 600,000 clones in the sample, roughly 31% are singletons; the top ten hold around 0.065%.

The rearrangement links TRBV7-8 to TRBJ2-1, with 8 bases aligning to TRBD2. This TCR was sampled from a man aged 18-30 years in good health. Sequencing was carried out using naive CD4+ T cells from blood. CDR3 in amino acids: CASRGSGANNEQFF. CDR3 sequence (DNA): TGTGCCAGCAGGGGTAGCGGGGCAAACAATGAGCAGTTCTTC.